The present T cell receptor beta chain was sequenced within a study of shared clonotypes between healthy human individuals. This clone occurred once. Clones were read by immunoSEQ multiplex PCR, and TCRdb kept only the in-frame ones, dropping some. This table has 2 million to 2.5 million clones, 80% to 95% appearing once. Trimming stripped 6 bases from V and 6 bases from J, with 8 bases between. The CDR3 consists of 11 residues. Per germline, CDR1 MDHEN and CDR2 SYDVKM. V gene TRBV28 combines with J gene TRBJ1-2, with D hard to call. Sample: naive CD4+ T cells from PBMCs. As for subset: CD45RA+ positively selected. This receptor was obtained from a young man in good health. Some clones in this sample may be carry-over from other donors' samples. The CDR3 DNA follows: TGTGCCAGCAGCCCAAGGCATGGCTACACCTTC. This sequence encodes CASSPRHGYTF.